The T cell receptor (beta chain) under discussion was sequenced for a study of a mutant IDH1 vaccine in newly diagnosed glioma. With respect to this clone: Antigen unknown.

Produced via immunoSEQ multiplex PCR; TCRdb's table is partial and in-frame only. Of about 68,000 clones in the sample, approximately 81% were seen once. The germline CDR1 and CDR2 sequences are SGHNT and YYREEE (reference sequence). The CDR3 spans 15 residues. The V gene lost 4 bases and the J gene lost 3 bases, with 17 bases spanning the gap. Time point described: week 35, safety follow-up. It was 300 ug of mutant IDH1 20-mer peptide that made up each vaccine dose, given with topical imiquimod. There were eight vaccinations for patients, given in weeks 1, 3, 5, 7, 11, 15, 19 and 23. The gene calls are TRBV5-4 and TRBJ2-7, with a weak D call TRBD2 (6 bases). The material sequenced was PBMCs, taken from a glioma patient whose treatment included an IDH1 peptide vaccine. This sequence was found in a man aged 18 to 30 with glioma. This chain's CDR3 is CASSPAGGTNYEQYF. In DNA form, the CDR3 reads TGTGCCAGCAGCCCCGCTGGGGGGACCAACTACGAGCAGTACTTC.